These T cell receptor beta chains were read from a single sample in a study of T cell changes during pregnancy in multiple sclerosis. The repertoire was sequenced with immunoSEQ multiplex PCR; TCRdb's copy has only in-frame clones and lacks some. The table lists fewer than 90,000 clones, around 93% of them singletons. This specimen consisted of peripheral blood, obtained in the third trimester of pregnancy. All receptors come from a female donor in good health, enrolled as a control in a pregnancy study. CDR3s include the opening cysteine and the closing phenylalanine or tryptophan. A D gene is named only where the DNA matches it firmly. The size of a clone is reported for some rows only, either as once, few or many, or as a class for expanded clones.

D gene,clone size,J gene,CDR3 length,V gene,CDR3 DNA,CDR3 protein
-,-,TRBJ2-7,14,TRBV13,TGTGCCAGCAGCTCCCCGGGACTTAACTACGAGCAGTACTTC,CASSSPGLNYEQYF
-,-,TRBJ2-1,16,TRBV19,TGTGCCAGTAGTATAGATAGGGGAGGGGGCTACAATGAGCAGTTCTTC,CASSIDRGGGYNEQFF
TRBD1,-,TRBJ2-1,15,TRBV18,TGTGCCAGCTCACGTGGACAGGGGAGGTACAATGAGCAGTTCTTC,CASSRGQGRYNEQFF
TRBD2,-,TRBJ2-1,16,TRBV6-4,TGTGCCACCGCCGAATCCGGGACTAGCGGCAACAATGAGCAGTTCTTC,CATAESGTSGNNEQFF
TRBD2,-,TRBJ2-1,15,TRBV9,TGTGCCAGCAGCGTAGGAGCTAGCGGCTACAATGAGCAGTTCTTC,CASSVGASGYNEQFF
TRBD2,-,TRBJ2-7,14,TRBV19,TGTGCCAGTAGTAGGACTAGCGGGACCTACGAGCAGTACTTC,CASSRTSGTYEQYF
-,-,TRBJ2-5,14,TRBV7-9,TGTGCCAGCAGCCCACACCAGGGTTGGGAGACCCAGTACTTC,CASSPHQGWETQYF
-,-,TRBJ2-3,12,TRBV5-1,TGCGCCAGCAGCCCGGGCACAGATACGCAGTATTTT,CASSPGTDTQYF
-,-,TRBJ1-5,12,TRBV2,TGTGCCAGCAGTCCCGGGAGGGAGCCCCAGCATTTT,CASSPGREPQHF
TRBD2,-,TRBJ2-3,16,TRBV5-1,TGCGCCAGCAGCTTGAAGGCTAGCGGGAGCACAGATACGCAGTATTTT,CASSLKASGSTDTQYF
TRBD1,-,TRBJ2-2,18,TRBV4-2,TGTGCCAGCAGCCAAGATGGGACAGGGGACCTGAACACCGGGGAGCTGTTTTTT,CASSQDGTGDLNTGELFF
-,-,TRBJ1-1,12,TRBV7-9,TGTGCCAGCAGCCCCCTCGGGACTGAAGCTTTCTTT,CASSPLGTEAFF
-,-,TRBJ2-3,14,TRBV9,TGTGCCAGCAGCGTAGCCCTCAGCACAGATACGCAGTATTTT,CASSVALSTDTQYF
-,-,TRBJ2-7,13,TRBV28,TGTGCCAGCAAGGGAAGCGGTTCCTACGAGCAGTACTTC,CASKGSGSYEQYF
-,-,TRBJ2-2,14,TRBV11-1,TGTGCCAGCAGCTTCCGGGCGGGCACCGGGGAGCTGTTTTTT,CASSFRAGTGELFF
-,-,TRBJ2-7,14,TRBV7-2,TGTGCCAGCAGCTTGATACAGGGTTCCTACGAGCAGTACTTC,CASSLIQGSYEQYF
TRBD2,once,TRBJ2-7,14,TRBV27,TGTGCCAGCCGAACTAGCGTGAGTTCCTACGAGCAGTACTTC,CASRTSVSSYEQYF
TRBD1,-,TRBJ2-7,14,TRBV19,TGTGCCAGTAGCAGGGGGCTTCGCTCCTACGAGCAGTACTTC,CASSRGLRSYEQYF
-,-,TRBJ2-7,14,TRBV14,TGTGCCAGCAGCCAAGGCGGGACTGGAGGCGAGCAGTACTTC,CASSQGGTGGEQYF
TRBD1,-,TRBJ1-1,13,TRBV4-1,TGCGCCACCAGCAGGGGGCCGGAGACTGAAGCTTTCTTT,CATSRGPETEAFF
TRBD2,-,TRBJ2-3,15,TRBV5-1,TGCGCCAGCAGCGTGACTAGCGGGAGTACGGGTACGCAGTATTTT,CASSVTSGSTGTQYF
TRBD1,-,TRBJ2-2,14,TRBV28,TGTGCCAGCGGGACAGTATCGAACACCGGGGAGCTGTTTTTT,CASGTVSNTGELFF